This TCR beta chain was found in a study of tissue T cells after allogeneic stem cell transplantation. Study-level findings and limits: TCR repertoires tracked anatomic similarity, regardless of disease or transplant status. Limitations included a small, clinically heterogeneous cohort and limited sampling depth. Few T cell clones were shared across patients, but motif clusters showed tissue-specific shared signatures. Blood and spleen captured only part of the tissue TCR repertoire.

Trimming shortened V by 4 bases and J by 0 bases, and 8 bases separated the two germline ends. The CDR3 spans 14 residues. Germline values: CDR1 LGHNA, CDR2 YSYQKL. The data were produced by immunoSEQ multiplex PCR, yet TCRdb's version contains in-frame clones alone and is incomplete. Altogether about 48,000 clones are present, roughly 73% being singletons, with the ten largest covering around 0.67%. Comments on this clone: Its antigen is not known. Mouse gene names apply. The sequenced fragment ends 1 residue before the CDR3 boundary, so the rest is inferred from the germline J gene.

This chain uses TRBV2 with TRBJ2-3, with D perhaps matching TRBD1 (6 bases). The material sequenced was sorted cells pooled from one or two spleens. The sequence was obtained from a pool of C57BL/6 mice in good health. The part of the CDR3 DNA that was read is TGTGCCAGCAGCCCCGGACAGAGTGCAGAAACGCTGTAT. The encoded protein is CASSPGQSAETLY. The whole CDR3 is CASSPGQSAETLYF.